These T cell receptor beta chains were read from a single sample in a study of T-cell memory formation after mild COVID-19. One entry per CDR3 protein, called by TCRdb with MiXCR from the 5' RACE reads. The repertoire consists of a few hundred thousand distinct CDR3 sequences, with 20% to 25% occurring once and the leading ten covering approximately 8%. Sample: PBMCs or a T cell subset sorted from them (not recorded which). The receptors come from an adult woman who had mild COVID-19 (a few samples of this study predate the infection). Cell type and time point are not known. The CDR3 runs from the conserved cysteine through the conserved F or W. The D gene is left open where the match is weak. Only some rows state a clone size, as once, few, many or a class for expanded clones.

.,TRBV7-9,.,TRBJ2-2,CASSLAAVNTGELFF,TGTGCCAGCAGCTTAGCAGCGGTGAACACCGGGGAGCTGTTTTTT
few,TRBV11-2,.,TRBJ2-6,CASSFNRVDSGANVLTF,TGTGCCAGCAGCTTTAACAGAGTAGACTCTGGGGCCAACGTCCTGACTTTC
.,TRBV19,.,TRBJ1-5,CASSSENQPQHF,TGTGCCAGTAGTAGCGAAAATCAGCCCCAGCATTTT
few,TRBV7-8,.,TRBJ2-7,CASSLGSNGGIYEQYF,TGTGCCAGCAGCTTAGGCAGCAACGGAGGGATCTACGAGCAGTACTTC
few,TRBV12-3/TRBV12-4,TRBD1,TRBJ2-1,CASGQERNEQFF,TGTGCCTCGGGACAGGAAAGAAATGAGCAGTTCTTC
few,TRBV24-1,TRBD1,TRBJ2-5,CATSDLGQGKETQYF,TGTGCCACCAGTGATCTGGGACAGGGCAAGGAGACCCAGTACTTC
few,TRBV25-1,.,TRBJ2-1,CASSEYRLIEQFF,TGTGCCAGCAGTGAATATCGGCTAATCGAGCAGTTCTTC
.,TRBV5-1,.,TRBJ2-3,CASSETGDTQYF,TGCGCCAGCAGCGAGACAGGAGATACGCAGTATTTT
.,TRBV19,.,TRBJ2-3,CASNQGGSDTQYF,TGTGCCAGTAACCAGGGTGGGAGCGATACGCAGTATTTT
.,TRBV10-3,TRBD2,TRBJ2-1,CAISESRGGNNEQFF,TGTGCCATCAGTGAGTCTCGGGGGGGAAACAATGAGCAGTTCTTC
.,TRBV4-2,.,TRBJ1-2,CASSPAGNNYGYTF,TGTGCCAGCAGCCCGGCAGGGAATAACTATGGCTACACCTTC
.,TRBV3-1,TRBD2,TRBJ2-1,CASSRLSSGGAGNEQFF,TGTGCCAGCAGCCGCCTCTCTAGCGGGGGGGCGGGAAATGAGCAGTTCTTC
.,TRBV29-1,.,TRBJ2-1,CSARFISENNEQFF,TGCAGCGCTCGATTCATTAGCGAGAACAATGAGCAGTTCTTC
.,TRBV29-1,TRBD2,TRBJ2-1,CSVEVGSGSSYNEQFF,TGCAGCGTTGAAGTAGGTAGCGGGAGCTCCTACAATGAGCAGTTCTTC
few,TRBV7-9,.,TRBJ1-5,CASSRMTVGYPNQPQHF,TGTGCCAGCAGCAGGATGACGGTCGGGTATCCAAATCAGCCCCAGCATTTT
.,TRBV6-2/TRBV6-3,TRBD1,TRBJ2-7,CASSYDHRTGEKYEQYF,TGTGCCAGCAGTTACGATCACCGGACAGGGGAGAAATACGAGCAGTACTTC
.,TRBV2,.,TRBJ2-3,CASSDPGQGTTDTQYF,TGTGCCAGCAGTGATCCTGGGCAGGGAACGACAGATACGCAGTATTTT
.,TRBV28,.,TRBJ2-3,CASSFSSTQYF,TGTGCCAGCAGTTTTTCTTCTACGCAGTATTTT
.,TRBV4-3,TRBD2,TRBJ2-1,CASSQAPSGRLNEQFF,TGCGCCAGCAGCCAAGCTCCTAGCGGGAGACTGAATGAGCAGTTCTTC
.,TRBV6-5,TRBD1,TRBJ1-2,CASSYGPGGNYGYTF,TGTGCCAGCAGCTACGGGCCAGGGGGCAACTATGGCTACACCTTC
.,TRBV12-3/TRBV12-4,.,TRBJ2-7,CASSLGTVKYEQYF,TGTGCCAGCAGTTTAGGGACCGTAAAGTACGAGCAGTACTTC
.,TRBV20-1,.,TRBJ2-7,CSARDDRIQSSYEQYF,TGCAGTGCTAGAGACGACAGGATCCAATCCTCCTACGAGCAGTACTTC
.,TRBV13,.,TRBJ2-7,CASSLGAVGGYEQYF,TGTGCCAGCAGCTTAGGGGCAGTGGGGGGTTACGAGCAGTACTTC
.,TRBV12-3/TRBV12-4,TRBD2,TRBJ2-7,CASSPKTSGSSLSYEQYF,TGTGCCAGCAGTCCCAAGACTAGCGGGAGTTCCCTCTCCTACGAGCAGTACTTC
.,TRBV9,.,TRBJ1-1,CASSVADRHTEAFF,TGTGCCAGCAGCGTAGCGGACCGACACACTGAAGCTTTCTTT
.,TRBV4-1,.,TRBJ2-7,CASSQDPDIGGYEQYF,TGCGCCAGCAGCCAAGATCCGGACATAGGGGGCTACGAGCAGTACTTC